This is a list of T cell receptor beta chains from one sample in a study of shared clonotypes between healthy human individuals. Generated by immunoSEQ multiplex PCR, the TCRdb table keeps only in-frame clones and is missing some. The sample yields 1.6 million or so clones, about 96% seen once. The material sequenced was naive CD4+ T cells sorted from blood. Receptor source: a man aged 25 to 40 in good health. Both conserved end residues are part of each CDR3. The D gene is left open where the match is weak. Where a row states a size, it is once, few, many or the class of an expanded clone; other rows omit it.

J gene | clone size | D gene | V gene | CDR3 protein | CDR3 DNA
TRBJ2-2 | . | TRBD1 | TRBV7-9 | CASSLGTVRTGELFF | TGTGCCAGCAGCCTAGGGACAGTCAGAACCGGGGAGCTGTTTTTT
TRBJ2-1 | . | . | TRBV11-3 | CASSFDSRSYNEQFF | TGTGCCAGCAGCTTCGACTCCCGCTCCTACAATGAGCAGTTCTTC
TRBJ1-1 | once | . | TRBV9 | CASSAHLIGLNTEAFF | TGTGCCAGCAGCGCCCACTTAATCGGCCTGAACACTGAAGCTTTCTTT
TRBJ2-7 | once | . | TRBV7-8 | CASSFERREAPTGQYF | TGTGCCAGCAGCTTCGAGCGGAGGGAGGCCCCCACCGGGCAGTACTTC
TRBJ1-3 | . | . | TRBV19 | CASRPDRTGNTIYF | TGTGCCAGTAGACCTGACAGAACTGGAAACACCATATATTTT
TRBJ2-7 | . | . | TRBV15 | CATSGRILGPTYEQYF | TGTGCCACCAGCGGGCGGATTTTGGGGCCGACCTACGAGCAGTACTTC
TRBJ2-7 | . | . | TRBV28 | CASSLGRTYEQYF | TGTGCCAGCAGTTTAGGCCGAACCTACGAGCAGTACTTC
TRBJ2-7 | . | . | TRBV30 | CAWGGSPHEQYF | TGTGCCTGGGGTGGGAGTCCCCACGAGCAGTACTTC
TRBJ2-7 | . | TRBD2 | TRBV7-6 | CASSLGTSPYEQYF | TGTGCCAGCAGCTTGGGGACTAGCCCCTACGAGCAGTACTTC
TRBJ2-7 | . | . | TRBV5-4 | CASSLEQASYEQYF | TGTGCCAGCAGCTTGGAACAAGCCTCCTACGAGCAGTACTTC
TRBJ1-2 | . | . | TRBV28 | CASSFSGLNYGYTF | TGTGCCAGCAGTTTTTCGGGGTTGAACTATGGCTACACCTTC
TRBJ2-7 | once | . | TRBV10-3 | CAISGGAGATYEQYF | TGTGCCATCAGCGGGGGTGCGGGGGCAACCTACGAGCAGTACTTC
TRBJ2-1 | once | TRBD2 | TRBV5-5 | CASSLLGLVYNEQFF | TGTGCCAGCAGCTTGTTGGGACTAGTGTACAATGAGCAGTTCTTC
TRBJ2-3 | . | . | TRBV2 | CASSGPGTSTDTQYF | TGTGCCAGCAGTGGCCCGGGGACAAGCACAGATACGCAGTATTTT
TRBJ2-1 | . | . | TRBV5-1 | CASSLGQANEQFF | TGCGCCAGCAGCTTGGGCCAGGCCAATGAGCAGTTCTTC
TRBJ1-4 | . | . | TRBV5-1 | CASSLGNGVIWEKLFF | TGCGCCAGCAGCTTGGGAAACGGGGTCATTTGGGAAAAACTGTTTTTT
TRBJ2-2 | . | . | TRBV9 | CASTQTGHTGELFF | TGTGCCAGCACCCAAACAGGGCACACCGGGGAGCTGTTTTTT
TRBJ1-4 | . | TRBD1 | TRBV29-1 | CSESGGIGKLFF | TGCAGCGAATCAGGGGGAATAGGAAAACTGTTTTTT
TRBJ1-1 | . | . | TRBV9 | CASSVRGDTEAFF | TGTGCCAGCAGCGTGAGGGGGGACACTGAAGCTTTCTTT
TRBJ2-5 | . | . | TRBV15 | CATSRDTQQETQYF | TGTGCCACCAGCAGAGATACGCAACAAGAGACCCAGTACTTC
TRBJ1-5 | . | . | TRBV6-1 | CASSEGSGMNQPQHF | TGTGCCAGCAGTGAAGGTTCGGGCATGAATCAGCCCCAGCATTTT
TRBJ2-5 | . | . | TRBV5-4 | CASSLTTGAQETQYF | TGTGCCAGCAGCTTAACCACAGGTGCTCAAGAGACCCAGTACTTC
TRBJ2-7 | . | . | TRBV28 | CASMTGSSYEQYF | TGTGCCAGCATGACGGGTAGCTCCTACGAGCAGTACTTC
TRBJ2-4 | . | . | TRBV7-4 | CASSLRWGTPRLQYF | TGTGCCAGCAGCTTAAGGTGGGGAACGCCGCGTCTGCAGTACTTC
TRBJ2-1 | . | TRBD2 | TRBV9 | CASSVASGLAGNGEQFF | TGTGCCAGCAGCGTAGCCTCGGGACTAGCGGGAAATGGTGAGCAGTTCTTC
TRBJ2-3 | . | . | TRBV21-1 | CASIPRGGLVLDTQYF | TGTGCCAGCATCCCCAGGGGAGGACTCGTTTTAGATACGCAGTATTTT
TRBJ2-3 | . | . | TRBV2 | CASSTSWVTDTQYF | TGTGCCAGCAGTACTAGTTGGGTCACAGATACGCAGTATTTT
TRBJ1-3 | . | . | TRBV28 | CASSWDRSSGNTIYF | TGTGCCAGCAGCTGGGACCGCAGCTCTGGAAACACCATATATTTT
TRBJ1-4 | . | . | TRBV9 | CASSVPQGLTNEKLFF | TGTGCCAGCAGCGTACCACAGGGATTGACTAATGAAAAACTGTTTTTT
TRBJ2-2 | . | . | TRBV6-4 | CASSEENTGELFF | TGTGCCAGCAGTGAGGAGAACACCGGGGAGCTGTTTTTT
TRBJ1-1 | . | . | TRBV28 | CASSLGGDIEGEAFF | TGTGCCAGCAGTTTGGGGGGGGACATAGAGGGTGAAGCTTTCTTT
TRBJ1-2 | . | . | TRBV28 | CASSPPGANYGYTF | TGTGCCAGCAGCCCCCCAGGGGCAAACTATGGCTACACCTTC
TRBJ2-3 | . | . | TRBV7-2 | CASSRGRDTQYF | TGTGCCAGCAGCCGGGGGCGAGATACGCAGTATTTT
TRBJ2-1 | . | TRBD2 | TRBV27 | CASSLWGGYNEQFF | TGTGCCAGCAGTTTATGGGGGGGCTACAATGAGCAGTTCTTC
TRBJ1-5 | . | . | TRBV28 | CASSLTGKGQPQHF | TGTGCCAGCAGTTTAACGGGGAAGGGACAGCCCCAGCATTTT
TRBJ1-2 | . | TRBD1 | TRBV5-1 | CASSPGTVDGYTF | TGCGCCAGCAGCCCCGGGACAGTTGATGGCTACACCTTC
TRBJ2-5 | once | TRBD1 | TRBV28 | CASSLYRSGPGQGGETQYF | TGTGCCAGCAGTTTATACCGCTCAGGCCCGGGACAGGGAGGAGAGACCCAGTACTTC
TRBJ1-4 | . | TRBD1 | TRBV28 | CASSLRQGVATNEKLFF | TGTGCCAGCAGTTTAAGACAGGGGGTGGCAACTAATGAAAAACTGTTTTTT
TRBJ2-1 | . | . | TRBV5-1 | CASSLGEPALGNEQFF | TGCGCCAGCAGCTTGGGGGAACCGGCACTAGGCAATGAGCAGTTCTTC
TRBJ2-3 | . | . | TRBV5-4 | CASSLASESTDTQYF | TGTGCCAGCAGCTTGGCTAGCGAGTCCACAGATACGCAGTATTTT
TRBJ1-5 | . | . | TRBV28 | CASSFGQGSNQPQHF | TGTGCCAGCAGTTTTGGGCAGGGTAGCAATCAGCCCCAGCATTTT
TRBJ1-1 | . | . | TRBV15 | CATSRDITGGTEAFF | TGTGCCACCAGCAGAGATATTACAGGAGGGACTGAAGCTTTCTTT
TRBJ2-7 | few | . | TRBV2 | CASSGGDKVAYEQYF | TGTGCCAGCAGTGGGGGCGATAAGGTCGCCTACGAGCAGTACTTC
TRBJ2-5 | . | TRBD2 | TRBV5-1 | CASSYRGGQETQYF | TGCGCCAGCAGCTACCGCGGGGGCCAAGAGACCCAGTACTTC
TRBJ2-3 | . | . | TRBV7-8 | CASSPRPNTDTQYF | TGTGCCAGCAGCCCGAGACCGAACACAGATACGCAGTATTTT
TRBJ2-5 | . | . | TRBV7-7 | CASSLAWKETQYF | TGTGCTAGCAGCTTAGCATGGAAAGAGACCCAGTACTTC
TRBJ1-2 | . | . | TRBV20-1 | CSWDDGYTF | TGCAGTTGGGATGATGGCTACACCTTC
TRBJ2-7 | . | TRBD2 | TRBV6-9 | CASSFRTSGRGRRSYEQYF | TGTGCCAGCAGTTTCAGGACTAGCGGGAGAGGTCGAAGGTCCTACGAGCAGTACTTC
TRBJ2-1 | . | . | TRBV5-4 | CASSLEGGPYNEQFF | TGTGCCAGCAGCTTGGAAGGGGGACCCTACAATGAGCAGTTCTTC
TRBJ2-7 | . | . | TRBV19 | CASSTTGTSQEQYF | TGTGCCAGTAGTACAACAGGGACATCGCAAGAGCAGTACTTC
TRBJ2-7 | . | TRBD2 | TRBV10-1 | CASSRGSGSGSSYEQYF | TGCGCCAGCAGTCGGGGTAGCGGGAGTGGGAGCTCCTACGAGCAGTACTTC
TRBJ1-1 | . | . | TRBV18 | CASSYGVTQRAFF | TGTGCCAGCTCATACGGGGTAACTCAACGAGCTTTCTTT